This T cell receptor beta chain was sequenced during a study of T cell responses to AZD1222 COVID-19 vaccine. The germline V and J ends were trimmed by 0 bases and 2 bases, with 8 bases remaining between them. Germline V gene data show CDR1 as SGHRS and CDR2 as YFSETQ. The CDR3 contains 14 residues. TCRdb's copy holds only in-frame clones and misses some; the assay was immunoSEQ multiplex PCR. In the table there are around 99,000 clones, approximately 94% of which are singletons. The source is an adult in good health. The gene calls are TRBV5-1 and TRBJ1-2; D unresolved. This specimen was peripheral blood, taken on day 0 of AZD1222 vaccination. The CDR3, as DNA: TGCGCCAGCAGCTTGGAGGTTGGGAACTATGGCTACACCTTC. It encodes CASSLEVGNYGYTF. The entire variable domain, with the rest obtained from reference TRBV5-1 and TRBJ1-2, is as follows: KAGVTQTPRYLIKTRGQQVTLSCSPISGHRSVSWYQQTPGQGLQFLFEYFSETQRNKGNFPGRFSGRQFSNSRSEMNVSTLELGDSALYLCASSLEVGNYGYTFGSGTRLTVV.